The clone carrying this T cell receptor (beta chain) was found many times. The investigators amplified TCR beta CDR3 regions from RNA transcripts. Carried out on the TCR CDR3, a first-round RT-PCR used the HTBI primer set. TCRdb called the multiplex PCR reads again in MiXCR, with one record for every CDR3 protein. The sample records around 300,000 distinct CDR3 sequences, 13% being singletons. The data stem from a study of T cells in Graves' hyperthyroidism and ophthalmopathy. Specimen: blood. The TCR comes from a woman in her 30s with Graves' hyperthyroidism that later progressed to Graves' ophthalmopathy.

For the CDR3, the DNA is TGTGCCAGCAGTTTGATCCCCGGGCGGCGGGCCCGAACAACAGATACGCAGTATTTT. This sequence encodes CASSLIPGRRARTTDTQYF. The chain recombines TRBV28 with TRBJ2-3, with a possible D match to TRBD2 (5 bases). In germline, CDR1 is MDHEN, CDR2 SYDVKM. The V end lost 3 bases, the J end lost 3 bases, and 25 bases lay between the germline ends. This CDR3 spans 19 amino acids.